Below, 25 T cell receptor beta chains from the same sample are listed, as sequenced in a study of low-dose radiotherapy and immunotherapy resistance in tumors. Time point defined: before trial treatment. With TRAV- and TRBV-specific primers, first-strand cDNA was made, covering the alpha and beta chains. TCRs were put through approximately 21 PCR cycles of amplification with Phusion. A constant-region primer and the V-primer adapter served as the primer pair. MiXCR, run by TCRdb on the reads, gives a single entry per CDR3 protein. The table records tens of thousands of distinct CDR3 sequences, less than 40% of them present only once. The source material was PBMCs, sampled before treatment. The source is a female donor with ovarian cancer.

In its sample, this clonotype was seen many times. The chain has TRBV6-5 and TRBJ2-1; 11 bases agree with TRBD2. Germline CDR1 MNHEY, CDR2 SVGAGI. The CDR3 length is 17 residues. J lost 8 bases, V lost 4 bases, and 13 bases had no gene match. The CDR3 here is CASSWVAGGPGRDEQFF. In nucleotides, the CDR3 is TGTGCCAGCAGTTGGGTAGCGGGAGGGCCGGGTAGGGATGAGCAGTTCTTC.

This clonotype was found many times. V is TRBV2 and J is TRBJ2-3; 9 nucleotides align to TRBD2. This CDR3 is built from 14 residues. Germline values: CDR1 SNHLY, CDR2 FYNNEI. V dropped 5 bases and J dropped 5; count of bases not matched to a gene: 5. In DNA, the CDR3 is TGTGCCAGCAGTCATTCTAGCGGGGTAGATACGCAGTATTTT. Encoded protein: CASSHSSGVDTQYF.

This clonotype was observed many times. J is TRBJ1-2 and V is TRBV5-5; 7 bases map to TRBD1. The CDR3 has 13 residues. Per germline, CDR1 SGHKS and CDR2 YYEKEE (reference sequence). With V trimmed by 4 bases and J by 7 bases, 7 bases remained unmatched. The CDR3 sequence is CASSRQGHVGYTF. The CDR3 DNA reads TGTGCCAGCAGCCGACAGGGACATGTTGGCTACACCTTC.

This clonotype appeared many times. The rearrangement links TRBV5-5 to TRBJ2-7, with D perhaps matching TRBD1 or TRBD2 (5 bases each). The CDR3 contains 13 residues. Trimming stripped 4 bases from V and 3 bases from J, with 11 bases between. Germline CDR1 is SGHKS and CDR2 is YYEKEE (reference sequence). The chain's CDR3 is CASSRDGYYEQYF. In nucleotides, the CDR3 is TGTGCCAGCAGCCGGGACGGCTACTACGAGCAGTACTTC.

This clonotype was counted at least ten times. The J gene is TRBJ1-4, the V gene TRBV7-9; D may be TRBD1 (6 bases). V lost 4 bases and J lost 0, with 12 bases in between. Germline lookup yields CDR1 SEHNR and CDR2 FQNEAQ (reference sequence). The CDR3 runs to 16 residues. The CDR3 loop reads CASSSFRDTTNEKLFF. The CDR3, as DNA: TGTGCCAGCAGCTCCTTCCGGGACACAACTAATGAAAAACTGTTTTTT.

This clonotype was counted at least ten times. This chain links TRBV6-4 with TRBJ2-1; no firm D call. The CDR3 covers 15 residues. The germline V gene has CDR1 MRHNA and CDR2 SNTAGT. Trimming cost V 2 bases and J 5 bases, with 13 bases left between them. The CDR3 loop reads CASSDAFGINNEQFF. The CDR3 nucleotides read TGTGCCAGCAGTGACGCTTTCGGAATAAACAATGAGCAGTTCTTC.

As concerns this clonotype: This likely came from a read error, as a far larger clone is one base away. The V call is TRBV9, the J call TRBJ2-7; 7 nucleotides agree with TRBD1. The CDR3 has 18 amino acids. CDR1 is SGDLS, CDR2 YYNGEE, per germline. Here the CDR3 reads CAGSEATGRTSQTSEQYF. In DNA, the CDR3 is TGTGCCGGCAGTGAAGCGACAGGGAGAACGAGCCAGACTTCCGAGCAGTACTTC.

In this sample, this clonotype turned up many times. The rearrangement uses TRBV5-1 and TRBJ1-2; a weak D match, TRBD1 (5 bases). The CDR3 consists of 15 residues. Germline CDR1 is SGHRS and CDR2 is YFSETQ. Trimming left V 1 base short and J 5 bases short, with 15 bases between. CDR3: CASSLSGTSTYGYTF. DNA of the CDR3: TGCGCCAGCAGCTTGTCCGGGACCTCGACTTATGGCTACACCTTC.

This clonotype came up many times. This chain connects TRBV7-2 to TRBJ2-7; no clear D gene. The CDR3 spans 14 residues. V was cut by 3 bases and J by 0 bases, with 9 bases left in between. CDR1 SGHTA and CDR2 FQGNSA come from the germline V gene. The CDR3 DNA sequence: TGTGCCAGCAGCTTTCGCAGGAGCTCCTACGAGCAGTACTTC. It encodes CASSFRRSSYEQYF.

This clonotype has a single count. The V and J genes are TRBV7-6 and TRBJ2-1, with a weak D call TRBD2 (6 bases). V shed 1 base and J shed 6 bases, with 13 bases lying between them. The germline gives CDR1 SGHVS, CDR2 FNYEAQ. CDR3 length equals 15 residues. Here the CDR3 reads CASSLGAGRSNEQFF. DNA for the CDR3: TGTGCCAGCAGCTTAGGGGCGGGGCGAAGCAATGAGCAGTTCTTC. The whole variable domain, remainder taken from reference TRBV7-6 and TRBJ2-1, is GAGVSQSPRYKVTKRGQDVALRCDPISGHVSLYWYRQALGQGPEFLTYFNYEAQQDKSGLPNDRFSAERPEGSISTLTIQRTEQRDSAMYRCASSLGAGRSNEQFFGPGTRLTVL.

This clonotype has more than one count but fewer than ten. This chain links TRBV5-1 with TRBJ2-1; TRBD1 is a possible D gene (6 bases). Germline V lookup: CDR1 SGHRS, CDR2 YFSETQ. This CDR3 contains 14 residues. The ends were cut back, 0 bases at V and 9 bases at J, with 13 bases in the middle. The CDR3 sequence: CASSLGTEISEQFF. The DNA for the CDR3 is TGCGCCAGCAGCTTGGGGACAGAGATTTCTGAGCAGTTCTTC.

There are many counts of this clonotype. This sequence joins TRBV18 and TRBJ2-2; TRBD1 matches at 7 bases. V gave up 3 bases and J gave up 4 bases; unmatched junction bases: 5. From germline, CDR1 is KGHSH and CDR2 LQKENI. This CDR3 is 15 amino acids long. The CDR3 DNA sequence: TGTGCCAGCTCACCTGGACAGGATCCCACCGGGGAGCTGTTTTTT. Protein sequence: CASSPGQDPTGELFF.

Ten or more counts support this clonotype. The chain employs TRBV9 and TRBJ2-3; 7 bases align to TRBD1. CDR1 and CDR2 from the germline V gene are SGDLS and YYNGEE. The CDR3 has 17 amino acids. The V gene end was trimmed by 2 bases and the J gene end by 3 bases; junction bases not matched to a gene: 12. The CDR3 coding sequence is TGTGCCAGCAGCGTTTTCCCGTCAGGGGGTTGGACAGATACGCAGTATTTT. It is translated as CASSVFPSGGWTDTQYF.

This clonotype occurred many times. The rearrangement uses TRBV18 and TRBJ2-7; TRBD1 matches at 8 bases. V trimming: 3 bases; J trimming: 3 bases; junction bases outside the gene matches: 4. This CDR3 region has 14 residues. The V gene's germline CDR1 is KGHSH and CDR2 LQKENI. CDR3 region: CASSPDRASYEQYF. CDR3 in DNA: TGTGCCAGCTCACCGGACAGGGCGAGCTACGAGCAGTACTTC.

Of note for this clonotype: This likely came from a read error, as a far larger clone is one base away. This sequence joins TRBV19 and TRBJ2-1, with a weak D call TRBD2 (5 bases). Trimming removed 2 bases from V and 13 bases from J, with 21 bases in between. Germline V gives CDR1 LNHDA, CDR2 SQIVND (reference sequence). This CDR3 spans 15 amino acids. Here the CDR3 DNA reads TGTGCCAGTAGTATACCCGCGCTTGCCGGGGAGACCCAGTTCTTC. Protein: CASSIPALAGETQFF.

V is TRBV3-1 and J is TRBJ2-1; TRBD2 matches at 8 bases. The CDR3 has 17 amino acids. In germline, CDR1 is LGHDT, CDR2 YNNKEL (reference sequence). With 4 bases clipped from V and 3 bases from J, the junction kept 11 bases outside the gene matches. The CDR3 DNA sequence: TGTGCCAGCAGCCTAGGGCTTAGCGGGACTAGCTACAATGAGCAGTTCTTC. The encoded protein is CASSLGLSGTSYNEQFF.

Comments on this clonotype: A far larger clone is just one base off, so this is likely a read error. This chain connects TRBV7-2 to TRBJ2-1; TRBD2 aligns across 14 bases. This CDR3 comprises 16 residues. Germline V gives CDR1 SGHTA, CDR2 FQGNSA. J gave up 10 bases and V 1 base, and 6 bases lay outside the gene matches. DNA of the CDR3: TGTGCCAGCAGCTTAGAGGGACTAGCGGGGGTCTACGAGCAGTTCTTC. Encoded protein: CASSLEGLAGVYEQFF.

This clonotype was observed many times. This rearrangement joins TRBV6-5 to TRBJ1-2; D might be TRBD1 (5 bases). Per the germline V gene, CDR1 is MNHEY and CDR2 is SVGAGI. V was pared by 6 bases and J by 3 bases, with 29 bases between. CDR3 length: 19 amino acids. The CDR3 is CASRPSLGGVPSADYGYTF. The CDR3 coding sequence is TGTGCCAGCAGACCGAGTCTTGGGGGAGTTCCGTCGGCCGACTATGGCTACACCTTC.

The chain carries TRBV29-1 and TRBJ2-7; the D gene could be TRBD1 or TRBD2 (5 bases each). The CDR3 covers 14 residues. The germline gives CDR1 SQVTM, CDR2 ANQGSEA. V lost 6 bases to trimming and J lost 6 bases, with 21 bases between them. CDR3 residues: CSVSGTDRFVEQYF. The CDR3 DNA follows: TGCAGCGTCTCTGGGACCGATCGATTTGTCGAGCAGTACTTC.

This clonotype turned up a few times. The chain is built from TRBV6-8 and TRBJ1-2, with 7 bases fitting TRBD1. Germline assignment: CDR1 MNHGY and CDR2 SAAAGT. V was pared by 6 bases and J by 6 bases, with 4 bases of the junction left unmatched. CDR3 length equals 12 residues. The CDR3: CASRRGQDGYTF. The CDR3 DNA follows: TGTGCCAGCAGGAGGGGGCAGGATGGCTACACCTTC.

This clonotype was recorded only once. A far more abundant clone sits one base away, making this likely a read error. V and J are TRBV5-8 and TRBJ2-4, with 8 bases identical to TRBD1. CDR3 length: 17 residues. Germline values: CDR1 SGHTS, CDR2 YDEGEE. The CDR3: CVSSLFTGGRAKNIQYF. CDR3 nucleotides: TGTGTCAGCAGCTTATTCACAGGGGGTCGAGCCAAAAACATTCAGTACTTC.

The chain couples TRBV7-2 to TRBJ1-6, with 9 bases matching TRBD1. Unmatched junction bases numbered 16, after V lost 5 bases and J lost 11 bases. This CDR3 is 17 amino acids long. Per germline, CDR1 SGHTA and CDR2 FQGNSA. The CDR3 here is CASSASPGQGRRAPLHF. The CDR3 region has the DNA TGTGCCAGCAGCGCCAGCCCGGGACAGGGAAGAAGGGCACCCCTCCACTTT. The whole variable domain, filled in from reference TRBV7-2 and TRBJ1-6, reads GAGVSQSPSNKVTEKGKDVELRCDPISGHTALYWYRQSLGQGLEFLIYFQGNSAPDKSGLPSDRFSAERTGGSVSTLTIQRTQQEDSAVYLCASSASPGQGRRAPLHFGNGTRLTVT.

This clonotype was counted ten times or more. The J gene is TRBJ2-5, the V gene TRBV20-1; possibly TRBD1 for D (5 bases). CDR1 and CDR2 (germline): DFQATT, SNEGSKA (reference sequence). The CDR3 has 15 residues. V dropped 0 bases and J dropped 4 bases, with 15 bases sitting between them. The CDR3 coding sequence is TGCAGTGCTAGAGATGGGCGGAAAGGGGTAGAGACCCAGTACTTC. Protein product: CSARDGRKGVETQYF.

This chain's CDR3 is CASSGLADSSYNEQFF. DNA of the CDR3: TGTGCCAGCAGCGGACTAGCCGATAGCTCCTACAATGAGCAGTTCTTC. The chain combines TRBV2 with TRBJ2-1; 8 bases line up with TRBD2. The CDR3 is 16 amino acids. V trimming: 6 bases; J trimming: 0 bases; junction bases outside the gene matches: 7. The germline V gene has CDR1 SNHLY and CDR2 FYNNEI.

Points on this clonotype: This likely stems from a read error, as it lies one base from a far larger clone. This chain connects TRBV5-6 to TRBJ2-1, with 9 bases that match TRBD2. V gave up 4 bases and J gave up 10 bases; unmatched junction bases: 9. CDR3 length: 14 amino acids. Germline lookup yields CDR1 SGHDT and CDR2 YYEEEE. Here the CDR3 reads CASSSSGSRNEQFF. As DNA, the CDR3 is TGTGCCAGCAGCAGTAGCGGGAGCAGAAACGAGCAGTTCTTC.